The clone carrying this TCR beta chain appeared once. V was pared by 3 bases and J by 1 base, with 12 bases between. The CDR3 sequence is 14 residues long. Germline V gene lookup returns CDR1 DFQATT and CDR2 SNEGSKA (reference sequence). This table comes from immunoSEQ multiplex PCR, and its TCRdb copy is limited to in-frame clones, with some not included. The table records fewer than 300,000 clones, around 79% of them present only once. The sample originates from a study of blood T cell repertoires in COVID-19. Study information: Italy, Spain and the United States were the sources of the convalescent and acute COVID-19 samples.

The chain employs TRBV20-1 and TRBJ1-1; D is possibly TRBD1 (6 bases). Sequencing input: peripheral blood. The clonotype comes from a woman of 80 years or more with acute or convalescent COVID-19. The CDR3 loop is CSASVGHSNTEAFF. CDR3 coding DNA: TGCAGTGCTAGTGTGGGACATTCGAACACTGAAGCTTTCTTT.